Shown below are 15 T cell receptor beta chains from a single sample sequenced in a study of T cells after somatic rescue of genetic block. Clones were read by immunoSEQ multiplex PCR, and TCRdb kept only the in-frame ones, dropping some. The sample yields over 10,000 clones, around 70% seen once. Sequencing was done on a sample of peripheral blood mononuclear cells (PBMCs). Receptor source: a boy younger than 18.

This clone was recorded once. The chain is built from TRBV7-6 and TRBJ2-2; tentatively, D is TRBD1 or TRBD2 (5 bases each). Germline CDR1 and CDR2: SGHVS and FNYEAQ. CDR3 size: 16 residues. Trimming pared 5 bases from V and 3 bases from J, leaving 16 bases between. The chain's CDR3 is CASSTLYRGDTGELFF. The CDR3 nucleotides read TGTGCCAGCAGCACCCTTTATAGGGGAGACACCGGGGAGCTGTTTTTT.

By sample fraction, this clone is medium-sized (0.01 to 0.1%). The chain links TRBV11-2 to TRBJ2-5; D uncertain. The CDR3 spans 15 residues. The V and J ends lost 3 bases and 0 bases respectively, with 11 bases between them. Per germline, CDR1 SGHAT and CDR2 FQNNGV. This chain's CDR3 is CASSLIARYQETQYF. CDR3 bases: TGTGCCAGCAGCTTGATCGCCAGGTACCAAGAGACCCAGTACTTC.

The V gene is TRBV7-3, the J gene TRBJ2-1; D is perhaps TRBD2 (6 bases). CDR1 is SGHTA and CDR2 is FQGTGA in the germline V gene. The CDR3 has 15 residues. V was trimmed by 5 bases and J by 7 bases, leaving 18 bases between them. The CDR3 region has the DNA TGTGCCAGCAGCAAGACTAGAGAAGAAGGGAATGAGCAGTTCTTC. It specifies CASSKTREEGNEQFF. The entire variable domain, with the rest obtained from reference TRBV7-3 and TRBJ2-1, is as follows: GAGVSQTPSNKVTEKGKYVELRCDPISGHTALYWYRQSLGQGPEFLIYFQGTGAADDSGLPNDRFFAVRPEGSVSTLKIQRTERGDSAVYLCASSKTREEGNEQFFGPGTRLTVL.

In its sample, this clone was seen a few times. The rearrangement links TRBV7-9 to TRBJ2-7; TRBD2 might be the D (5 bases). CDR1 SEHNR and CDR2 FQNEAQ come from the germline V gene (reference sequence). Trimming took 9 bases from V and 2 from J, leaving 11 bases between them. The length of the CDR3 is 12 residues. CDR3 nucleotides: TGTGCCAGTTCTCCGGGAACCTACGAGCAGTACTTC. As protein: CASSPGTYEQYF.

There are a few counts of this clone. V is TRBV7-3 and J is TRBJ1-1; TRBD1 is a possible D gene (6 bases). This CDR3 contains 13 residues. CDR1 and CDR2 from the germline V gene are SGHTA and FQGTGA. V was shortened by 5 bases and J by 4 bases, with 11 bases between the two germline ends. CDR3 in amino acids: CASSQTGITEAFF. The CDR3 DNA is TGTGCCAGCAGCCAAACAGGGATCACTGAAGCTTTCTTT.

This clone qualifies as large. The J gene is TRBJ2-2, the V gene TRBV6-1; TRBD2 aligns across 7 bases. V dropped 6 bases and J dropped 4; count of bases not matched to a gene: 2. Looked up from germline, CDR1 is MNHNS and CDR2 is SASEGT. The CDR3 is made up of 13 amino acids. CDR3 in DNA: TGTGCCAGCAGGGGGAGGGTCACCGGGGAGCTGTTTTTT. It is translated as CASRGRVTGELFF.

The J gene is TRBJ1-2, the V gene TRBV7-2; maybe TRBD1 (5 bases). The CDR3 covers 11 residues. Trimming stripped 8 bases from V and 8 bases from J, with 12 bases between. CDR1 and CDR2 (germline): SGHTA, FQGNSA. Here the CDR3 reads CASGGSGGYTF. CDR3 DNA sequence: TGTGCCAGCGGGGGGTCGGGAGGCTACACCTTC.

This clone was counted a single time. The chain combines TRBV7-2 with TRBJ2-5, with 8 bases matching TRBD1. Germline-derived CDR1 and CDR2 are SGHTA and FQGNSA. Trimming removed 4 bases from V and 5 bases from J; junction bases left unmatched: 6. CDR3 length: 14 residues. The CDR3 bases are TGTGCCAGCAGCTCATGGACAGGGAAGGAGACCCAGTACTTC. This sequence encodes CASSSWTGKETQYF.

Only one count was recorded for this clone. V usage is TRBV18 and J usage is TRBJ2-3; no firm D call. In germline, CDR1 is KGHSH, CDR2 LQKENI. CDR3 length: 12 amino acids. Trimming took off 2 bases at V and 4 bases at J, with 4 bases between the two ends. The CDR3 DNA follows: TGTGCCAGCTCACCATGGGCAGATACGCAGTATTTT. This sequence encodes CASSPWADTQYF.

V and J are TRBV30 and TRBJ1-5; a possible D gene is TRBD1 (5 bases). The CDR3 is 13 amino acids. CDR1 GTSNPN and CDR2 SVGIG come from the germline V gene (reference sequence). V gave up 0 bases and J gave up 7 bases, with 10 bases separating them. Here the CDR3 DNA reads TGTGCCTGGAGTGTGGGGGGGTGGCAGCCCCAGCATTTT. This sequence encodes CAWSVGGWQPQHF. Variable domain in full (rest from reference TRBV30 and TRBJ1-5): SQTIHQWPATLVQPVGSPLSLECTVEGTSNPNLYWYRQAAGRGLQLLFYSVGIGQISSEVPQNLSASRPQDRQFILSSKKLLLSDSGFYLCAWSVGGWQPQHFGDGTRLSIL.

The CDR3, as DNA: TGTGCCTGGGGGACAGGGGGCTTGCATGAGTACTTC. As protein: CAWGTGGLHEYF. The V gene is TRBV30, the J gene TRBJ2-7, with 12 nucleotides matching TRBD1. Germline values: CDR1 GTSNPN, CDR2 SVGIG (reference sequence). J was trimmed by 11 bases and V by 5 bases; bases with no gene match: 7. The CDR3 loop spans 12 amino acids.

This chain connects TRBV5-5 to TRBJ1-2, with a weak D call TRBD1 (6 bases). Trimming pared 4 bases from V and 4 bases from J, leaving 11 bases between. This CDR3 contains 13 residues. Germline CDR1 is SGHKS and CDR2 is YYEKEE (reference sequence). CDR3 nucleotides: TGTGCCAGCAGCCAACAGGGTACCTATGGCTACACCTTC. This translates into CASSQQGTYGYTF. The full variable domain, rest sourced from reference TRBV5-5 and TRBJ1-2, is DAGVTQSPTHLIKTRGQQVTLRCSPISGHKSVSWYQQVLGQGPQFIFQYYEKEERGRGNFPDRFSARQFPNYSSELNVNALLLGDSALYLCASSQQGTYGYTFGSGTRLTVV.

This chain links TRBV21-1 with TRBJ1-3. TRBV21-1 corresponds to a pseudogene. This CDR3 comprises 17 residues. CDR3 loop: CASAGRGLPSSGNTIYF. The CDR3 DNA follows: TGTGCCAGCGCAGGGAGGGGACTCCCGAGCTCTGGAAACACCATATATTTT.

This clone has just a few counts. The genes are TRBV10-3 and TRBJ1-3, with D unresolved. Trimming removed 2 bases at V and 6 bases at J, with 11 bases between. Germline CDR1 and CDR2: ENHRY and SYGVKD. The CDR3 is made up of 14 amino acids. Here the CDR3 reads CAISEEWVENTIYF. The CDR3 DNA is TGTGCCATCAGTGAGGAGTGGGTGGAAAACACCATATATTTT.

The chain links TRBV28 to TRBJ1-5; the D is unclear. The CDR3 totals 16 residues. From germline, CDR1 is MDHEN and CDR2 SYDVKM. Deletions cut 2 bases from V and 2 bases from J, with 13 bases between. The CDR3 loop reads CASSLRGRFRNQPQHF. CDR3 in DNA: TGTGCCAGCAGTTTAAGAGGCCGTTTTCGCAATCAGCCCCAGCATTTT.